Listed here are 32 T cell receptor beta chains from one sample, sequenced in a study of CD8 T cells in Susac syndrome. Random hexamers served to reverse transcribe roughly 0.45 to 1 ug RNA. A single record per CDR3 protein comes from TCRdb applying MiXCR to the immunoSEQ multiplex PCR reads. Of some 250,000 distinct CDR3 sequences listed, about 95% are singletons. The source material was CD4+ T cells from PBMCs. All receptors derive from a human donor with Susac syndrome.

V usage is TRBV29-1 and J usage is TRBJ1-2, with TRBD1 matching 10 bases. The CDR3 is 12 amino acids. Looked up from germline, CDR1 is SQVTM and CDR2 is ANQGSEA. J lost 8 bases, V lost 4 bases, and 4 bases had no gene match. DNA of the CDR3: TGCAGCGTTGCGACAGGGGGCTGGGGCTACACCTTC. As protein: CSVATGGWGYTF.

The chain recombines TRBV12-3 or TRBV12-4 with TRBJ2-3, with D possibly matching TRBD1 (5 bases). The ends were cut back, 1 base at V and 8 bases at J, with 10 bases in the middle. This CDR3 contains 13 residues. The CDR3 loop is CASSLEGEGTQYF. The CDR3 bases are TGTGCCAGCAGTTTAGAAGGGGAAGGTACGCAGTATTTT.

This clonotype was recorded only once. The chain recombines TRBV20-1 with TRBJ1-2; D is unclear. CDR1 and CDR2 (germline): DFQATT, SNEGSKA (reference sequence). The CDR3 loop spans 16 amino acids. Trimming took off 2 bases at V and 5 bases at J, with 21 bases between the two ends. CDR3: CSARTLAAAAAYGYTF. Here the CDR3 DNA reads TGCAGTGCTAGAACCCTAGCAGCCGCGGCTGCTTATGGCTACACCTTC.

The chain has TRBV29-1 and TRBJ2-1; no reliable D call. The CDR3 has 10 amino acids. Trimming shortened V by 3 bases and J by 10 bases, and 7 bases separated the two germline ends. Germline CDR1 reads SQVTM; CDR2 reads ANQGSEA. In nucleotides, the CDR3 is TGCAGCGTTGAGGCCCCGGAGCAGTTCTTC. Its translation: CSVEAPEQFF.

The V and J genes are TRBV23-1 and TRBJ2-5; 7 nucleotides line up with TRBD1. TRBV23-1 is labeled an ORF, and its function is uncertain. The CDR3 is 16 amino acids. The ends lost 4 bases at V and 5 bases at J; junction bases unmatched: 13. The CDR3 here is CASSPTGTEKKETQYF. The CDR3 region has the DNA TGCGCCAGCAGTCCAACCGGGACAGAGAAAAAGGAGACCCAGTACTTC.

The chain couples TRBV9 to TRBJ1-5, with D unresolved. Germline CDR1 SGDLS, CDR2 YYNGEE. CDR3 size: 13 residues. V lost 7 bases, J lost 3 bases, and 11 bases lay in between. The DNA of the CDR3 is TGTGCCAGCGGTAGGCAGCCCAATCAGCCCCAGCATTTT. Amino acid sequence: CASGRQPNQPQHF.

The genes are TRBV29-1 and TRBJ2-1, with unresolved D. V lost 4 bases, J lost 5 bases, and 9 bases lay in between. The CDR3 runs 12 residues. The V gene's germline CDR1 is SQVTM and CDR2 ANQGSEA. The CDR3 spells CSVVYSHNEQFF. The CDR3 nucleotides are TGCAGCGTTGTATACAGCCACAATGAGCAGTTCTTC.

The chain uses TRBV29-1 and TRBJ2-7; 14 bases align to TRBD2. V shed 4 bases and J 5 bases; nucleotides not matched to a gene: 16. The CDR3 is 18 amino acids. The germline gives CDR1 SQVTM, CDR2 ANQGSEA. Here the CDR3 reads CSVATGTSGRRARDEQYF. The CDR3 nucleotides read TGCAGCGTTGCAACCGGGACTAGCGGGAGAAGAGCCAGGGACGAGCAGTACTTC.

The rearrangement joins TRBV28 to TRBJ1-2; D is undetermined. This CDR3 has 15 amino acids. Germline V lookup: CDR1 MDHEN, CDR2 SYDVKM. Trimming took off 4 bases at V and 0 bases at J, with 12 bases between the two ends. The CDR3 protein is CASSSPGRANYGYTF. DNA of the CDR3: TGTGCCAGCAGTTCCCCCGGCCGGGCTAACTATGGCTACACCTTC.

This sequence joins TRBV19 and TRBJ2-3, with no clear D. CDR1 LNHDA and CDR2 SQIVND come from the germline V gene (reference sequence). Trimming shortened V by 1 base and J by 4 bases, and 3 bases separated the two germline ends. CDR3 size: 12 residues. CDR3 sequence: CASSIGPDTQYF. CDR3 sequence (DNA): TGTGCCAGTAGTATAGGCCCAGATACGCAGTATTTT. The complete variable domain, with remaining parts taken from reference TRBV19 and TRBJ2-3, reads DGGITQSPKYLFRKEGQNVTLSCEQNLNHDAMYWYRQDPGQGLRLIYYSQIVNDFQKGDIAEGYSVSREKKESFPLTVTSAQKNPTAFYLCASSIGPDTQYFGPGTRLTVL.

The V and J genes are TRBV30 and TRBJ1-5; maybe TRBD1 (6 bases). There are 14 residues in the CDR3. V was trimmed by 1 base and J by 7 bases, leaving 14 bases between them. Germline loops: CDR1 GTSNPN, CDR2 SVGIG (reference sequence). The CDR3 DNA reads TGTGCCTGGAGTGCAGGGGAAGCGAGACAGCCCCAGCATTTT. Translated, it gives CAWSAGEARQPQHF.

The rearrangement links TRBV30 to TRBJ1-2; D possibly corresponds to TRBD1 (5 bases). The germline V gene has CDR1 GTSNPN and CDR2 SVGIG (reference sequence). With 1 base removed from V and 5 bases from J, the gap between germline ends came to 5 bases. The CDR3 has 11 amino acids. CDR3 coding DNA: TGTGCCTGGAGTGGGGGGTATGGCTACACCTTC. As protein: CAWSGGYGYTF.

This chain links TRBV3-1 with TRBJ1-1; D remains ambiguous. Trimming pared 8 bases from V and 4 bases from J, leaving 11 bases between. Germline V lookup: CDR1 LGHDT, CDR2 YNNKEL (reference sequence). The CDR3 is 12 amino acids. DNA for the CDR3: TGTGCCAGCTCAGAGGCGGGCACTGAAGCTTTCTTT. It is translated as CASSEAGTEAFF.

As DNA, the CDR3 is TGTGCCAGCAGCTGGAGTTTACGGGAGCAGTACTTC. Translating gives CASSWSLREQYF. The chain joins TRBV5-4 to TRBJ2-7; D is undetermined. Germline CDR1 reads SGHNT; CDR2 reads YYREEE (reference sequence). This CDR3 is built from 12 residues. Between the trimmed V and J ends, which lost 3 bases and 7 bases, there was a span of 11 bases. Together with reference TRBV5-4 and TRBJ2-7, the CDR3 gives the full variable domain: ETGVTQSPTHLIKTRGQQVTLRCSSQSGHNTVSWYQQALGQGPQFIFQYYREEENGRGNFPPRFSGLQFPNYSSELNVNALELDDSALYLCASSWSLREQYFGPGTRLTVT.

The chain is built from TRBV20-1 and TRBJ1-2, with no clear D. Per germline, CDR1 DFQATT and CDR2 SNEGSKA (reference sequence). The V and J ends lost 6 bases and 8 bases respectively, with 16 bases between them. The CDR3 is 12 amino acids. CDR3 residues: CSALGVVSGYTF. The CDR3 DNA is TGCAGTGCCCTGGGAGTCGTGAGCGGCTACACCTTC.

The chain is built from TRBV28 and TRBJ1-4; the match to TRBD1 covers 8 bases. The V gene's germline CDR1 is MDHEN and CDR2 SYDVKM. The V and J ends lost 5 bases and 8 bases, in that order; junction bases with no gene match: 10. The length of the CDR3 is 15 residues. CDR3 nucleotide sequence: TGTGCCAGCAGTCCCCCGACAGGGGCAAGCGAAAAACTGTTTTTT. Amino acid sequence: CASSPPTGASEKLFF. The full variable domain, its missing parts supplied by reference TRBV28 and TRBJ1-4, is DVKVTQSSRYLVKRTGEKVFLECVQDMDHENMFWYRQDPGLGLRLIYFSYDVKMKEKGDIPEGYSVSREKKERFSLILESASTNQTSMYLCASSPPTGASEKLFFGSGTQLSVL.

The chain uses TRBV5-1 and TRBJ2-2; D possibly corresponds to TRBD2 (6 bases). Trimming pared 5 bases from V and 0 bases from J, leaving 11 bases between. CDR3 size: 15 residues. Per the germline V gene, CDR1 is SGHRS and CDR2 is YFSETQ. CDR3 sequence reads: CASRGGDSNTGELFF. In DNA form, the CDR3 reads TGCGCCAGCAGAGGCGGGGATTCGAACACCGGGGAGCTGTTTTTT.

This chain connects TRBV28 to TRBJ1-1; no definite D call. CDR3 size: 14 residues. V was trimmed by 5 bases and J by 1 base, leaving 11 bases between them. From germline, CDR1 is MDHEN and CDR2 SYDVKM. CDR3 residues: CASSVHDRNTEAFF. For the CDR3, the DNA is TGTGCCAGCAGTGTACATGATAGGAACACTGAAGCTTTCTTT. Full variable domain (remainder filled in from reference TRBV28 and TRBJ1-1): DVKVTQSSRYLVKRTGEKVFLECVQDMDHENMFWYRQDPGLGLRLIYFSYDVKMKEKGDIPEGYSVSREKKERFSLILESASTNQTSMYLCASSVHDRNTEAFFGQGTRLTVV.

V is TRBV24-1 and J is TRBJ2-5, with unresolved D. The CDR3 sequence is 14 residues long. V lost 4 bases and J 2 bases, leaving 10 bases between the germline ends. Germline V gives CDR1 KGHDR, CDR2 SFDVKD. CDR3 sequence: CATSDGDGQETQYF. Here the CDR3 DNA reads TGTGCCACCAGTGACGGAGACGGTCAAGAGACCCAGTACTTC.

V usage is TRBV28 and J usage is TRBJ2-1; D possibly corresponds to TRBD2 (6 bases). The CDR3 has 13 amino acids. Per the germline V gene, CDR1 is MDHEN and CDR2 is SYDVKM. V was pared by 6 bases and J by 6 bases, with 12 bases between. As DNA, the CDR3 is TGTGCCAGCAGAGGCGGGGAGATCAATGAGCAGTTCTTC. This translates into CASRGGEINEQFF.

The rearrangement links TRBV29-1 to TRBJ1-2; possibly TRBD1 for D (5 bases). The germline V gene has CDR1 SQVTM and CDR2 ANQGSEA. Trimming took off 5 bases at V and 4 bases at J, with 17 bases between the two ends. This CDR3 comprises 14 residues. The CDR3 here is CSVSGLGSPYGYTF. Here the CDR3 DNA reads TGCAGCGTTTCAGGGTTGGGGTCGCCCTATGGCTACACCTTC.

This clonotype was seen a single time. The chain combines TRBV5-4 with TRBJ2-7; the match to TRBD2 covers 11 bases. The length of the CDR3 is 15 residues. The V segment lost 3 bases and the J segment 4 bases; nucleotides outside the gene matches: 6. Germline CDR1 reads SGHNT; CDR2 reads YYREEE (reference sequence). The DNA for the CDR3 is TGTGCCAGCAGCTCCTTAGCGGGAGGGCAGTACGAGCAGTACTTC. It translates to CASSSLAGGQYEQYF. Complete variable domain (other parts from reference TRBV5-4 and TRBJ2-7): ETGVTQSPTHLIKTRGQQVTLRCSSQSGHNTVSWYQQALGQGPQFIFQYYREEENGRGNFPPRFSGLQFPNYSSELNVNALELDDSALYLCASSSLAGGQYEQYFGPGTRLTVT.

The chain is built from TRBV11-3 and TRBJ2-2; no clear D. V lost 5 bases and J 5 bases, leaving 9 bases between the germline ends. CDR3 length: 13 amino acids. The germline gives CDR1 SGHNT, CDR2 YENEEA. The CDR3 DNA follows: TGTGCCAGCAGCCTCCGGTTTACCGGGGAGCTGTTTTTT. Translating gives CASSLRFTGELFF.

This clonotype was seen a single time. This chain links TRBV20-1 with TRBJ1-1; no firm D call. Trimming shortened V by 3 bases and J by 7 bases, and 9 bases separated the two germline ends. This CDR3 comprises 11 residues. CDR1 is DFQATT and CDR2 is SNEGSKA in the germline V gene (reference sequence). The CDR3 here is CSASILLEAFF. Written as DNA, the CDR3 is TGCAGTGCTAGTATATTACTTGAAGCTTTCTTT.

V and J are TRBV6-5 and TRBJ2-3; D gene uncertain. The V and J ends lost 6 bases and 6 bases respectively, with 13 bases between them. Germline V gene lookup returns CDR1 MNHEY and CDR2 SVGAGI. The CDR3 is made up of 13 amino acids. CDR3 in DNA: TGTGCCAGCAGCCGCTCCCATCGGGATACGCAGTATTTT. Protein sequence: CASSRSHRDTQYF.

This clonotype was seen a single time. This sequence joins TRBV3-1 and TRBJ2-3; 8 bases fit TRBD2. The CDR3 covers 14 residues. Germline assignment: CDR1 LGHDT and CDR2 YNNKEL (reference sequence). With V trimmed by 6 bases and J by 0 bases, 2 bases remained unmatched. This CDR3 reads CASSPSGSTDTQYF. The CDR3 DNA is TGTGCCAGCAGTCCTAGCGGGAGCACAGATACGCAGTATTTT.

This rearrangement joins TRBV5-1 to TRBJ2-5; TRBD1 might be the D (8 bases). The CDR3 spans 14 residues. Germline-derived CDR1 and CDR2 are SGHRS and YFSETQ. With 1 base removed from V and 3 bases from J, the gap between germline ends came to 10 bases. In DNA form, the CDR3 reads TGCGCCAGCAGCTTGACAGGGGGGGAAGAGACCCAGTACTTC. Protein sequence: CASSLTGGEETQYF.

The rearrangement links TRBV25-1 to TRBJ2-3; D possibly corresponds to TRBD1 (6 bases). CDR1 MGHDK and CDR2 SYGVNS come from the germline V gene. The CDR3 length is 15 residues. The germline V and J ends were trimmed by 4 bases and 2 bases, with 13 bases remaining between them. The CDR3 bases are TGTGCCAGCAGTGGGTCAGGGGTTCACACAGATACGCAGTATTTT. As protein: CASSGSGVHTDTQYF.

The chain links TRBV20-1 to TRBJ2-1; 10 bases agree with TRBD2. This CDR3 contains 13 residues. Germline V gives CDR1 DFQATT, CDR2 SNEGSKA (reference sequence). V gave up 7 bases and J gave up 7 bases; unmatched junction bases: 7. CDR3 coding DNA: TGCAGTGGGACTAGCGGACGTTCAAATGAGCAGTTCTTC. Amino acid sequence: CSGTSGRSNEQFF.

This clonotype is a singleton in its sample. V is TRBV27 and J is TRBJ1-2, with D possibly TRBD1 on 5 matching bases. Deletions cut 2 bases from V and 4 bases from J, with 14 bases between. The CDR3 extends over 15 amino acids. Germline CDR1 and CDR2: MNHEY and SMNVEV (reference sequence). This CDR3 reads CASSLGLGGGYGYTF. Here the CDR3 DNA reads TGTGCCAGCAGTTTAGGCCTGGGGGGGGGCTATGGCTACACCTTC.

The chain uses TRBV28 and TRBJ2-7; D remains ambiguous. The CDR3 has 17 amino acids. V lost 6 bases, J lost 3 bases, and 24 bases lay in between. Germline V gene data show CDR1 as MDHEN and CDR2 as SYDVKM. CDR3 sequence reads: CASSPLPPAAMSYEQYF. The CDR3 DNA sequence: TGTGCCAGCAGCCCCCTCCCGCCCGCGGCAATGAGCTACGAGCAGTACTTC.

This clonotype was picked up one time. The chain has TRBV20-1 and TRBJ2-1; no reliable D call. The V and J ends lost 5 bases and 7 bases respectively, with 12 bases between them. The CDR3 totals 12 residues. CDR1 DFQATT and CDR2 SNEGSKA come from the germline V gene (reference sequence). The CDR3 nucleotides are TGCAGTGCTCTCCTAGGTCGGAATGAGCAGTTCTTC. Protein product: CSALLGRNEQFF.